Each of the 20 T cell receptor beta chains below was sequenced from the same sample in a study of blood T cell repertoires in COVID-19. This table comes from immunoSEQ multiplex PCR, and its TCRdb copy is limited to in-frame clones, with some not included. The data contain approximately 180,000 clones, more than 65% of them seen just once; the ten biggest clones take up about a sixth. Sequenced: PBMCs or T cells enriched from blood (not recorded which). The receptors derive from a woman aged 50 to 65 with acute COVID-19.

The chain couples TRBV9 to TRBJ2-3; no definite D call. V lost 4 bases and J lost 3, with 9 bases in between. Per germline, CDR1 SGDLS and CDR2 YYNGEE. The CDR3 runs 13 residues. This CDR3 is CASSTSFTDTQYF. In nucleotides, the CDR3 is TGTGCCAGCAGCACAAGTTTTACAGATACGCAGTATTTT.

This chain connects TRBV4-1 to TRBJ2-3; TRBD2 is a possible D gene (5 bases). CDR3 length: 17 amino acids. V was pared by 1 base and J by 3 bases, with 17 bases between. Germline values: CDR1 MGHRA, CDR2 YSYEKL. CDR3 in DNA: TGCGCCAGCAGCCAAGCAAGATTAGCGTCGTGGACAGATACGCAGTATTTT. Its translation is CASSQARLASWTDTQYF.

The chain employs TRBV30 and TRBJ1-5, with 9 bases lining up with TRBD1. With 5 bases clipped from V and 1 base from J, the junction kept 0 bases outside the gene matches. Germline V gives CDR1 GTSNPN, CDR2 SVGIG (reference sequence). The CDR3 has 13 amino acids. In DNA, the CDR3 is TGTGCCTGGGGACAGGGGAGCAATCAGCCCCAGCATTTT. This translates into CAWGQGSNQPQHF.

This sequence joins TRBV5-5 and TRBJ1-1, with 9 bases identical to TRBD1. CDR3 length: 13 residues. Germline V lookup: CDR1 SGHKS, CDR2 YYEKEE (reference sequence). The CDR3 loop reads CGSGDRANTEAFF. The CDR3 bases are TGTGGCTCAGGGGACAGGGCGAACACTGAAGCTTTCTTT.

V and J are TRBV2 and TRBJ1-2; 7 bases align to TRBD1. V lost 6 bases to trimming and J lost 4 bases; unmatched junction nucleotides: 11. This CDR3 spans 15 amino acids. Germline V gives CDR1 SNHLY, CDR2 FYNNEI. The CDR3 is CASRRLARGVYGYTF. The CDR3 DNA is TGTGCCAGCAGGAGGCTTGCCAGGGGGGTCTATGGCTACACCTTC.

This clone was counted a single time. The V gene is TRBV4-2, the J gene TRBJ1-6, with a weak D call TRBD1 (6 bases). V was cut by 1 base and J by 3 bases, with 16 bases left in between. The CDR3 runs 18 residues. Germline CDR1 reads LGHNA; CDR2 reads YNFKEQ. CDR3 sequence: CASSQAIGGAVYNSPLHF. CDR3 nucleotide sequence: TGTGCCAGCAGCCAAGCCATAGGGGGGGCTGTCTATAATTCACCCCTCCACTTT.

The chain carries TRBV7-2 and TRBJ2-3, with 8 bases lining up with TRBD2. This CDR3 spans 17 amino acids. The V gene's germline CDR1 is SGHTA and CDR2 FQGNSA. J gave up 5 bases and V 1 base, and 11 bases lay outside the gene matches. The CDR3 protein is CASSLEVRAGGIDTQYF. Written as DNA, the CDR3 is TGTGCCAGCAGCTTAGAAGTGAGGGCGGGGGGCATAGATACGCAGTATTTT.

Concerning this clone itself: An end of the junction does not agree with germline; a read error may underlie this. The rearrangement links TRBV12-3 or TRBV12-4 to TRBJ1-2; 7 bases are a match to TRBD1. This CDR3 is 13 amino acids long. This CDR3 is CASGLQTGFGYTF. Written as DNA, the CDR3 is TGTGCCAGCGGTTTACAGACAGGGTTCGGCTACACCTTC.

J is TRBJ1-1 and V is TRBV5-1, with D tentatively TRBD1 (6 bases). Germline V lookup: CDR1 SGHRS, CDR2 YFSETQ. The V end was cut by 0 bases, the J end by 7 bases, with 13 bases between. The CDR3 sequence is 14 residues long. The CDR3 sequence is CASSLEDRDLEAFF. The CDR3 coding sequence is TGCGCCAGCAGCTTGGAGGACAGAGACCTTGAAGCTTTCTTT.

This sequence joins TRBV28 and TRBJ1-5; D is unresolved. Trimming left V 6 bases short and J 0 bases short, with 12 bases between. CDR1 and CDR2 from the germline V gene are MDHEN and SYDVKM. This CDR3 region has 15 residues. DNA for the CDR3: TGTGCCAGCAGCGGAGGTGGTTATAGCAATCAGCCCCAGCATTTT. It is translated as CASSGGGYSNQPQHF. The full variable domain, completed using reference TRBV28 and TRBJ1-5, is DVKVTQSSRYLVKRTGEKVFLECVQDMDHENMFWYRQDPGLGLRLIYFSYDVKMKEKGDIPEGYSVSREKKERFSLILESASTNQTSMYLCASSGGGYSNQPQHFGDGTRLSIL.

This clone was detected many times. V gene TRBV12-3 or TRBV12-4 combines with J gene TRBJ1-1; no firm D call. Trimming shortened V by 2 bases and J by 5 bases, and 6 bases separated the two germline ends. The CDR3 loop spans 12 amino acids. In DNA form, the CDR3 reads TGTGCCAGCAGTTTACTGAGGACTGAAGCTTTCTTT. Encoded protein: CASSLLRTEAFF.

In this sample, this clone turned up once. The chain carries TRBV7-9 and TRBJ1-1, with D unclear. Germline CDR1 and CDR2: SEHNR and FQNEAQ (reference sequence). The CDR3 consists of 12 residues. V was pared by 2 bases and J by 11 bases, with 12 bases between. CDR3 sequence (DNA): TGTGCCAGCAGCTTAACCCCCGACGGGGCTTTCTTT. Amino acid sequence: CASSLTPDGAFF.

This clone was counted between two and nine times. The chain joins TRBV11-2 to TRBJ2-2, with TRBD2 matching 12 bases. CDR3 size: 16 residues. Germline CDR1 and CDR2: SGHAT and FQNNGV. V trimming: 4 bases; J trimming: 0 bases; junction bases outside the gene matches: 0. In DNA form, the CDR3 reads TGTGCCAGCAGCTGGACTAGCGGGGCGAACACCGGGGAGCTGTTTTTT. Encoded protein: CASSWTSGANTGELFF.

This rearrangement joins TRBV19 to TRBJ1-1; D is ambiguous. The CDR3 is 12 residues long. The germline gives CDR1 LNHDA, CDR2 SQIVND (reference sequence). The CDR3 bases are TGTGCTGCGGTAAGCCTAGGCACTGAAGCTTTCTTT. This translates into CAAVSLGTEAFF.

The CDR3 protein is CASSLRTGANGYTF. For the CDR3, the DNA is TGTGCCAGCAGTTTACGGACAGGGGCAAATGGCTACACCTTC. The chain combines TRBV28 with TRBJ1-2, with TRBD1 matching over 9 bases. Trimming took 2 bases from V and 6 from J; bases not matched to a gene: 4. Germline assignment: CDR1 MDHEN and CDR2 SYDVKM. The CDR3 length is 14 residues.

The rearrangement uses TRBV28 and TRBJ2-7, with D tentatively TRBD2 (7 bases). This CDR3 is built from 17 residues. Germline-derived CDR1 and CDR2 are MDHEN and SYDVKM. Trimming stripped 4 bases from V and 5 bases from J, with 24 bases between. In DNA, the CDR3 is TGTGCCAGCAGTTCCGTCGCAGGGGAGGCACGGGAGGACGAGCAGTACGTC. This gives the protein CASSSVAGEAREDEQYV.

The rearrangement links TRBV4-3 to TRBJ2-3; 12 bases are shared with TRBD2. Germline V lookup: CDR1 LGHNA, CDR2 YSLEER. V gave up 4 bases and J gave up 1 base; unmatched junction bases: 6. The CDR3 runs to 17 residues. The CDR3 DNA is TGCGCCAGCAGCCCACTGCTAGCGGGGGGGGGCACAGATACGCAGTATTTT. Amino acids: CASSPLLAGGGTDTQYF.

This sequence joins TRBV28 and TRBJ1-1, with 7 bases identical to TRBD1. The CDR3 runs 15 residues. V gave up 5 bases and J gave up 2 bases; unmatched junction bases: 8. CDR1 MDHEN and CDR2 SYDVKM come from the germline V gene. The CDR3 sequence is CASSPYRDSNTEAFF. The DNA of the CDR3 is TGTGCCAGCAGTCCCTACCGGGACAGTAACACTGAAGCTTTCTTT.

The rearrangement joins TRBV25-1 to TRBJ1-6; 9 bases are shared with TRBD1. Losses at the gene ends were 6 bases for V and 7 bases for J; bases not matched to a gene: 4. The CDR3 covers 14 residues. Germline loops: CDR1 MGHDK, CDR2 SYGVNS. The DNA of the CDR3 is TGTGCCAGCAGCGCAGGGACAGGGAATTCACCCCTCCACTTT. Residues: CASSAGTGNSPLHF.

The CDR3, as DNA: TGTGCCAGCAGCCAGGCCGGGACTAGTAAGGCCGGGGAGCTGTTTTTT. This sequence encodes CASSQAGTSKAGELFF. The chain employs TRBV4-2 and TRBJ2-2; 8 nucleotides match TRBD2. From germline, CDR1 is LGHNA and CDR2 YNFKEQ. There are 16 residues in the CDR3. J lost 6 bases, V lost 3 bases, and 9 bases had no gene match.